Here is one T cell receptor (beta chain) with its context. As processed by the authors: Using reference gene primer amplification, nucleated cell counts were estimated. Clones were read by immunoSEQ multiplex PCR, and TCRdb kept only the in-frame ones, dropping some. V and J calls plus clone size are reproduced from that table; the DNA served to infer D and trimming. Of around 260,000 clones listed, about 85% are singletons. This entry belongs to a study of blood T cell repertoires in COVID-19. Background on the study: Sample material is recorded as cDNA or gDNA derived from T cells, B-cell-depleted T cells, or PBMCs.

The V segment lost 1 base and the J segment 4 bases; nucleotides outside the gene matches: 14. There are 18 residues in the CDR3. Germline CDR1 is MDHEN and CDR2 is SYDVKM. Sequences were obtained from peripheral blood. The rearrangement joins TRBV28 to TRBJ1-1, with 8 bases fitting TRBD1. This receptor was identified in a human donor in a cohort sampled during active COVID-19. The CDR3 here is CASSLLGGFGRGLTEAFF. The CDR3 DNA reads TGTGCCAGCAGTTTATTGGGGGGATTTGGCAGGGGGCTCACTGAAGCTTTCTTT.